The clone carrying this T cell receptor beta chain was recorded at least ten times. Its antigen is currently unknown. The data originate from a study of breast tumors, draining lymph nodes, adjacent tissues. Samples came from axillary lymph nodes draining the breast cancer. CDR3 length: 11 amino acids. Trimming left V 5 bases short and J 2 bases short, with 3 bases between. Germline V gene lookup returns CDR1 SGHAT and CDR2 FQNNGV. Each CDR3 protein is one row after TCRdb ran MiXCR on the multiplex PCR reads. The sample yields approximately 100,000 distinct CDR3 sequences, 21% seen once. Study-level points and caveats: Tumors had less TCR diversity than lymph nodes, more than nontumor tissue.

Input material: axillary lymph node tissue. The V and J genes are TRBV11-2 and TRBJ2-5; D is uncertain. This clonotype was obtained from a female donor with breast cancer. Some clones in this sample may be carry-over from other donors' samples. The CDR3 DNA is TGTGCCAGCAGCCATCAAGAGACCCAGTACTTC. Encoded protein: CASSHQETQYF.